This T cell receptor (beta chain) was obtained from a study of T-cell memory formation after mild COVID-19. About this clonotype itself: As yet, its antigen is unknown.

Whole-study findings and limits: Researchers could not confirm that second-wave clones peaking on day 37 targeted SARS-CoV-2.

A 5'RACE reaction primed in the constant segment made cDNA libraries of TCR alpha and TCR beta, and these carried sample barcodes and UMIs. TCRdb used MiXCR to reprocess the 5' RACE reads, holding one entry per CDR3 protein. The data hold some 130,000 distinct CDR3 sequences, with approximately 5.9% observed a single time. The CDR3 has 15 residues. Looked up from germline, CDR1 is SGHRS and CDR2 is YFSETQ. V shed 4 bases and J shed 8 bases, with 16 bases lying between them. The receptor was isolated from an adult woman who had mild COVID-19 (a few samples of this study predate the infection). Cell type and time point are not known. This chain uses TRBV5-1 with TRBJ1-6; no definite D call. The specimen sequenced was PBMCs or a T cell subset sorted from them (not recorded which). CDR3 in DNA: TGCGCCAGCAGCCCAGACACATGGGGAGATTCACCCCTCCACTTT. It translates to CASSPDTWGDSPLHF.